The clone carrying this TCR beta chain showed up just once. These data are taken from a study of blood T cell repertoires in COVID-19. Here immunoSEQ multiplex PCR was the method, and the copy in TCRdb shows in-frame clones only, minus some. Of about 140,000 clones listed, over 65% are singletons. Germline CDR1 and CDR2: SGHTA and FQGTGA. The CDR3 is made up of 15 amino acids. V trimming: 4 bases; J trimming: 5 bases; junction bases outside the gene matches: 9. The chain couples TRBV7-3 to TRBJ2-5, with 8 bases fitting TRBD1. The sequence derives from a woman of 80 years or more with active or convalescent COVID-19. The specimen was peripheral blood. The CDR3 sequence: CASSSQAGGLETQYF. The CDR3 nucleotides are TGTGCCAGCAGCTCCCAAGCAGGGGGCTTGGAGACCCAGTACTTC.